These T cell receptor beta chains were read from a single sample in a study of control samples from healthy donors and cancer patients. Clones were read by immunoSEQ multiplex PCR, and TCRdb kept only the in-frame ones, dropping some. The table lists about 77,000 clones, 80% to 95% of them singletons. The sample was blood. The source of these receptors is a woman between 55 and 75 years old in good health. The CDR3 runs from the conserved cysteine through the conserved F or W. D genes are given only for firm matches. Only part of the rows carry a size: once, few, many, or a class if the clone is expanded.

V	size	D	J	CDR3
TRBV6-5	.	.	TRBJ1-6	CARGGEVQSPLHF
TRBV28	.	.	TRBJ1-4	CASSLSSRGTNEKLFF
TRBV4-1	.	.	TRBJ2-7	CASSQEIPDGTLSYEQYF
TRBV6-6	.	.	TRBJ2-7	CASSPRENVYEQYF
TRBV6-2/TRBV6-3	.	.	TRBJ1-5	CASSSILNQPQHF
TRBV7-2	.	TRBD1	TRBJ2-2	CASSFPQGTGELFF
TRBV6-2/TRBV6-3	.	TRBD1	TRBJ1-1	CASSYQGVNTEAFF
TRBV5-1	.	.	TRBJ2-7	CASSFDSVLYEQYF
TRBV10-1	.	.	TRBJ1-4	CASSEETERNEKLFF
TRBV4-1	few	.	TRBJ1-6	CASSLGTSYNSPLHF